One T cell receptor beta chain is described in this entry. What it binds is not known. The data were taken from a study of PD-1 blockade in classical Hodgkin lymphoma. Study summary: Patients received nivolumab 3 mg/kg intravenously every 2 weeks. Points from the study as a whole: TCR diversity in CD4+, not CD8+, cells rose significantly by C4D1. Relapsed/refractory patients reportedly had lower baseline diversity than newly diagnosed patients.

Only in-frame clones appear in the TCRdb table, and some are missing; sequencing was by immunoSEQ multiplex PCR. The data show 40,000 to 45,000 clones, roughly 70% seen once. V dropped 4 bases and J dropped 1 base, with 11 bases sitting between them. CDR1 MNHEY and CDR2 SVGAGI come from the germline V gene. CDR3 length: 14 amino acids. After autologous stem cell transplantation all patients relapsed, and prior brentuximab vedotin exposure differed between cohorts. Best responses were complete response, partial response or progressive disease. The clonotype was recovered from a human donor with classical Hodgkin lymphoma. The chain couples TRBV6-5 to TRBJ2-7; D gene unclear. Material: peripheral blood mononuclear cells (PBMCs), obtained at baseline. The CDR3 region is CASSLRPSSYEQYF. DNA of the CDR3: TGTGCCAGCAGTTTACGGCCGTCGTCCTACGAGCAGTACTTC.